A single sample is the source of the 8 T cell receptor beta chains below, sequenced in a study of shared clonotypes between healthy human individuals (dated by TCRdb to the early 2020s). Library preparation employed the immunoSEQ multiplex PCR assay. TCRdb retrieved this table from immuneACCESS and kept in-frame rearrangements only. Not all clones are present; in checked studies, unresolved V genes account for under half, and no reason is known for the remainder. Across this sample there are about 2.4 million clones, with 90% to 95% seen only once. 0.35% to 0.45% of the sample belongs to the ten largest clones. Sequencing was carried out using naive CD4+ T cells from PBMCs. Per the publication, the cell subset or site label means: CD45RA+ positively selected. Receptors were obtained from a man between 18 and 29 years old in good health. Some clones in this sample may be carry-over from other donors' samples.

This chain uses TRBV29-1 with TRBJ2-1; D possibly corresponds to TRBD2 (7 bases). The CDR3 is 11 amino acids. The V gene's germline CDR1 is SQVTM and CDR2 ANQGSEA. Trimming left V 4 bases short and J 8 bases short, with 9 bases between. The CDR3 DNA is TGCAGCGTTGGGGAGGGGGATGAGCAGTTCTTC. Protein: CSVGEGDEQFF.

V usage is TRBV6-6 and J usage is TRBJ2-7; maybe TRBD1 (6 bases). The CDR3 contains 14 residues. V lost 2 bases to trimming and J lost 9 bases, with 17 bases between them. Germline V CDR1 and CDR2: MNHNY, SVGAGI (reference sequence). CDR3 residues: CASSYRKQGGGQYF. The CDR3 nucleotides read TGTGCCAGCAGTTACCGTAAACAGGGTGGGGGGCAGTACTTC.

The chain employs TRBV19 and TRBJ2-3; perhaps TRBD1 as D (5 bases). Trimming took off 5 bases at V and 1 base at J, with 10 bases between the two ends. Per the germline V gene, CDR1 is LNHDA and CDR2 is SQIVND (reference sequence). CDR3 length: 14 residues. The CDR3 region has the DNA TGTGCCAGTAGTCCCAGGGCGCGCACAGATACGCAGTATTTT. This translates into CASSPRARTDTQYF.

This chain joins TRBV19 and TRBJ1-2; tentatively, D is TRBD1 (6 bases). Trimming took 9 bases from V and 7 from J, leaving 15 bases between them. The CDR3 contains 12 residues. Germline values: CDR1 LNHDA, CDR2 SQIVND (reference sequence). The CDR3 DNA sequence: TGTGCCAGCCTCGTACAGGGCGGTGGCTACACCTTC. It specifies CASLVQGGGYTF.

This sequence joins TRBV6-5 and TRBJ1-5, with D unclear. This CDR3 is 13 amino acids long. V lost 0 bases, J lost 5 bases, and 5 bases lay in between. Germline CDR1 is MNHEY and CDR2 is SVGAGI. The CDR3 region has the DNA TGTGCCAGCAGTTACTCGGTCTATCAGCCCCAGCATTTT. This sequence encodes CASSYSVYQPQHF.

The chain has TRBV2 and TRBJ2-3, with a tentative D call TRBD2 (6 bases). V was shortened by 8 bases and J by 0 bases, with 18 bases between the two germline ends. This CDR3 spans 16 amino acids. Germline-derived CDR1 and CDR2 are SNHLY and FYNNEI. This CDR3 reads CASALRGRGSTDTQYF. The CDR3 region has the DNA TGTGCCAGCGCCCTCCGGGGGAGAGGTAGCACAGATACGCAGTATTTT.

This rearrangement joins TRBV7-6 to TRBJ1-1, with 8 nucleotides matching TRBD1. With 3 bases clipped from V and 3 bases from J, the junction kept 6 bases outside the gene matches. This CDR3 has 15 residues. Germline V gives CDR1 SGHVS, CDR2 FNYEAQ. CDR3 region: CASSLGQVGDTEAFF. The CDR3 bases are TGTGCCAGCAGCTTGGGACAGGTCGGGGACACTGAAGCTTTCTTT.

The rearrangement joins TRBV11-2 to TRBJ1-1; D might be TRBD1 (6 bases). This CDR3 has 12 residues. The germline CDR1 and CDR2 sequences are SGHAT and FQNNGV. With 1 base removed from V and 11 bases from J, the gap between germline ends came to 11 bases. As DNA, the CDR3 is TGTGCCAGCAGCTTAGGAGGGGGGGCGGCTTTCTTT. Translating it yields CASSLGGGAAFF. Based on the CDR3 plus reference TRBV11-2 and TRBJ1-1, the full variable domain is EAGVAQSPRYKIIEKRQSVAFWCNPISGHATLYWYQQILGQGPKLLIQFQNNGVVDDSQLPKDRFSAERLKGVDSTLKIQPAKLEDSAVYLCASSLGGGAAFFGQGTRLTVV.